This TCR beta chain is from a study of vaccination effects on CD4 cells after COVID-19. Study information: Both late and early after vaccination, a few convalescent patients were sampled. Each culture well received approximately 2 million PBMC. These cells were then cultured in IMDM with about 10 IU/ml IL-2 and 8.5 to 10 ug/ml peptides.

Upon completion of under eleven days in culture, CD4+ T cells were isolated. This individual contracted SARS-CoV-2 between March and December 2020, as verified by PCR. BNT162b2 vaccine or mRNA-1273 vaccine was given to participants in two doses. Notes on this clone: Antigen unknown.

Generated by immunoSEQ multiplex PCR, the TCRdb table keeps only in-frame clones and is missing some. The repertoire holds 40,000 to 55,000 clones, with about 80% as singletons. With 4 bases removed from V and 2 bases from J, the gap between germline ends came to 4 bases. The CDR3 length is 11 residues. The clonotype comes from a human donor who had a prior SARS-CoV-2 infection. Material: CD4+ T cells from PBMCs cultured without peptide, obtained after COVID-19 vaccination. This sequence joins TRBV5-3 and TRBJ2-7; D not resolved. TRBV5-3 is known as an ORF, though its function is uncertain. The CDR3 protein is CARSPPYEQYF. The CDR3, as DNA: TGTGCCAGAAGCCCCCCCTACGAGCAGTACTTC.